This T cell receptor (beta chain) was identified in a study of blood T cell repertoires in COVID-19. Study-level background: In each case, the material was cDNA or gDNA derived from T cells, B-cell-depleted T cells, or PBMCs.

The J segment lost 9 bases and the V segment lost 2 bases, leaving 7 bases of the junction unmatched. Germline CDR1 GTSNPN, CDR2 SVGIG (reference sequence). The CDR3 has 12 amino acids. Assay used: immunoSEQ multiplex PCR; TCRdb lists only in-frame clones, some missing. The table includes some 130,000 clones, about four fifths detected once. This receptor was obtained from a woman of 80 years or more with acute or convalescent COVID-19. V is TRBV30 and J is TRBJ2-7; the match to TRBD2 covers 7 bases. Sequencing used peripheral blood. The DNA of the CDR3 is TGTGCCTGGAGTCTAAGGGGAGGGAGGCAGTACTTC. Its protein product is CAWSLRGGRQYF.